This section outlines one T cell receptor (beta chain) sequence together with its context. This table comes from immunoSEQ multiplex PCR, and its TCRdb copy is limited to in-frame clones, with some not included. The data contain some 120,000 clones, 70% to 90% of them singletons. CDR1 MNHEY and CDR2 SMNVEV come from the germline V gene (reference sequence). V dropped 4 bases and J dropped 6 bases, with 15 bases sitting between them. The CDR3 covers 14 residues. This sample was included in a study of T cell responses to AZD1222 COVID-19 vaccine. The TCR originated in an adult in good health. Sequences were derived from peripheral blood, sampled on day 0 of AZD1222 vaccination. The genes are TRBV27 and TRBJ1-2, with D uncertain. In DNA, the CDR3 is TGTGCCAGCAGTTCCCGTTTGAGTGGCCATGGCTACACCTTC. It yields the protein CASSSRLSGHGYTF.